A selection of T cell receptor beta chains follows, all from one sample in a study of regulatory T cells in long-lasting Graves disease. In TCRdb, the multiplex PCR reads were re-called with MiXCR into one record per CDR3 protein. The sample has about 380,000 distinct CDR3 sequences, roughly 16% seen once; the top ten hold 22%. Sequenced here: peripheral blood mononuclear cells (PBMCs), sampled at new diagnosis, from a patient treated with antithyroid drugs. All receptors derive from a female donor with Graves disease. CDR3s include the opening cysteine and the closing phenylalanine or tryptophan. D genes are given only for firm matches. Not all rows give a size; the values are once, few, many and, for expanded clones, a class.

d_call | j_call | clone_size | v_call | cdr3_nt | cdr3_aa
TRBD1 | TRBJ1-2 | many | TRBV9 | TGTGCCAGCAGCATGAGACAGGGAAGTGGCTACACCTTC | CASSMRQGSGYTF
NA | TRBJ1-1 | many | TRBV29-1 | TGCAGCGTTCCGGGACGGATAAACACTGAAGCTTTCTTT | CSVPGRINTEAFF
NA | TRBJ2-1 | NA | TRBV12-3/TRBV12-4 | TGTGCCAGCAGCTGGGGACTCAATGAGCAGTTCTTC | CASSWGLNEQFF
NA | TRBJ2-5 | many | TRBV5-1 | TGCGCCAGCAGCTTGGGTAGAAGGGAGACCCAGTACTTC | CASSLGRRETQYF
NA | TRBJ1-1 | many | TRBV27 | TGTGCCAGCGGTCAGGGGCAAGAAGCTTTCTTT | CASGQGQEAFF
NA | TRBJ2-7 | NA | TRBV20-1 | TGCAGTGCTAGAGGAACAGACGTCTACGAGCAGTACTTC | CSARGTDVYEQYF
NA | TRBJ1-2 | NA | TRBV18 | TGTGCCAGCTCACGAAAGCGGGACGTTAGGGAGTATGGCTACACCTTC | CASSRKRDVREYGYTF
NA | TRBJ2-3 | many | TRBV20-1 | TGCAGTGCTAGAGAGGTGGATACGCAGTATTTT | CSAREVDTQYF
TRBD2 | TRBJ2-5 | many | TRBV27 | TGTGCCAGCAGTCTCCAACCAACTAGCGCACAAGAGACCCAGTACTTC | CASSLQPTSAQETQYF
TRBD2 | TRBJ2-1 | many | TRBV27 | TGTGCCAGCAGAGGGACTAGCGATTTATCCTACAATGAGCAGTTCTTC | CASRGTSDLSYNEQFF
TRBD2 | TRBJ2-6 | NA | TRBV11-2 | TGTGCCAGCAGACCCCTATGGGCGGGAGGCTCTGGGGCCAACGTCCTGACTTTC | CASRPLWAGGSGANVLTF
NA | TRBJ1-5 | many | TRBV29-1 | TGCAGCGTTGGGGGGGCCGATCAGCCCCAGCATTTT | CSVGGADQPQHF
NA | TRBJ2-3 | many | TRBV5-6 | TGTGCCAGCAGCTTGTTTACGGGCAACACAGATACGCAGTATTTT | CASSLFTGNTDTQYF
NA | TRBJ1-2 | many | TRBV28 | TGTGCCAGCAGTTACAGCCTCAGCTATGGCTACACCTTC | CASSYSLSYGYTF
NA | TRBJ2-2 | few | TRBV3-1 | TGTGCCAGCAGCCAAGTTAGGAACACCGGGGAGCTGTTTTTT | CASSQVRNTGELFF
NA | TRBJ2-7 | many | TRBV6-2/TRBV6-3 | TGTGCCAGCAGTCTAAACGACGAGCAGTACTTC | CASSLNDEQYF
TRBD2 | TRBJ2-1 | many | TRBV7-9 | TGTGCCAGCAGCAGCCGGGGGGATAGCGGATACTACAATGAGCAGTTCTTC | CASSSRGDSGYYNEQFF
NA | TRBJ1-2 | NA | TRBV5-4 | TGTGCCAGCAGCTATGGGACGAAGACTTTCACCTTC | CASSYGTKTFTF